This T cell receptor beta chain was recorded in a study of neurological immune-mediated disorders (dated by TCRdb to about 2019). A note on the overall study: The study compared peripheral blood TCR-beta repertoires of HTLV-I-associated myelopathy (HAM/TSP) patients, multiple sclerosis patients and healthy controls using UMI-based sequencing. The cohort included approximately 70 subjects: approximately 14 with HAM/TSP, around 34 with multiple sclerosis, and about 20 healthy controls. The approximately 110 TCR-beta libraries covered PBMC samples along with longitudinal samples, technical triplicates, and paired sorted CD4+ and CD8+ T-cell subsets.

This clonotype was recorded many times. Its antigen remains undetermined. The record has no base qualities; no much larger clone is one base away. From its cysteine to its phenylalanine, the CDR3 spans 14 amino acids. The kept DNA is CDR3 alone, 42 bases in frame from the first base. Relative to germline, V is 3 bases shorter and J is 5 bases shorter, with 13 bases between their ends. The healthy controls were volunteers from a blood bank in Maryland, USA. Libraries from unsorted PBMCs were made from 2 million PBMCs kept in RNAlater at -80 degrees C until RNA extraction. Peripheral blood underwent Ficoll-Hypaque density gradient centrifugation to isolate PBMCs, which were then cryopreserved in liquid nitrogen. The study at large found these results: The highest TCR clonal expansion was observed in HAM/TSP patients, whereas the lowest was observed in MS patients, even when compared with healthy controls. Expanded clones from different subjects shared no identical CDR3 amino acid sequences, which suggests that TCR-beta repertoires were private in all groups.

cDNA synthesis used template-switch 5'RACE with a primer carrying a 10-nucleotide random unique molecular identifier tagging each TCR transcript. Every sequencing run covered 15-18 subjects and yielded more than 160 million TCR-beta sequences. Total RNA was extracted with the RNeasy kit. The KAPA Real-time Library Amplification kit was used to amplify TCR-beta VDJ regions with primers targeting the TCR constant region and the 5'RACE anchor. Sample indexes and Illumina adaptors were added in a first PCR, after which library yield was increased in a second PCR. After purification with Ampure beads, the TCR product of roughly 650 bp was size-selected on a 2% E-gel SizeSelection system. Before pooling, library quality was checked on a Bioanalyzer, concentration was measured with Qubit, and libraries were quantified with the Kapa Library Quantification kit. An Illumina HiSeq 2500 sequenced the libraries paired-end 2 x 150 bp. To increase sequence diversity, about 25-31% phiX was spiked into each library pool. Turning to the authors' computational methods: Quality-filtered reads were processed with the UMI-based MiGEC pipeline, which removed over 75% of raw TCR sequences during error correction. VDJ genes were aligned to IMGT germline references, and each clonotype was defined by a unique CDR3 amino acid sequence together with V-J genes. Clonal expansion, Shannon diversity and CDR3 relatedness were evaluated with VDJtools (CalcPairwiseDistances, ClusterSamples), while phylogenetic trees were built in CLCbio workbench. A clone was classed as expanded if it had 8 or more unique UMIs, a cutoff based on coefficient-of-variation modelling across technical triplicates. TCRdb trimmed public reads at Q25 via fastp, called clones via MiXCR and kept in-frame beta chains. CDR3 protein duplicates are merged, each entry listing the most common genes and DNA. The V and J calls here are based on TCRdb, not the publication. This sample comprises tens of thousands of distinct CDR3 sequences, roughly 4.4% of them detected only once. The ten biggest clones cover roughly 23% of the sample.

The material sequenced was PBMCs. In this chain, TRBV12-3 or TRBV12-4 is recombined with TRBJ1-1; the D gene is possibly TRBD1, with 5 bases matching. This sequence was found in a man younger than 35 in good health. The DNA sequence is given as TGTGCCAGCAGTTTCAGCGGGGGGGGGACTGAAGCTTTCTTT. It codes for CASSFSGGGTEAFF.